The 10 T cell receptor beta chains given below trace back to one sample, sequenced in a study of cytomegalovirus exposure and HLA in healthy donors. It was with 60 Vbeta and 13 Jbeta primers that the PCR ran. TCRdb's table, derived via immunoSEQ multiplex PCR, lists solely in-frame clones and lacks some. This table has fewer than 250,000 clones, more than 75% appearing once. Material: PBMCs. The receptors originated from a man aged 35 to 55 in good health and CMV-seropositive.

This chain joins TRBV5-1 and TRBJ1-2; 9 bases line up with TRBD1. The CDR3 contains 14 residues. Losses at the gene ends were 3 bases for V and 3 bases for J; bases not matched to a gene: 3. Germline CDR1 and CDR2: SGHRS and YFSETQ. The CDR3 is CASSSTGGDYGYTF. In DNA, the CDR3 is TGCGCCAGCAGCTCCACAGGGGGCGACTATGGCTACACCTTC.

The chain carries TRBV7-8 and TRBJ2-1; 14 bases align to TRBD2. In germline, CDR1 is SGHVS, CDR2 FQNEAQ. This CDR3 contains 18 residues. Trimming removed 5 bases from V and 8 bases from J; junction bases left unmatched: 14. CDR3 sequence: CASSAGTSGRSQGDEQFF. For the CDR3, the DNA is TGTGCCAGCAGCGCCGGGACTAGCGGGAGATCCCAGGGGGATGAGCAGTTCTTC.

The chain uses TRBV4-3 and TRBJ2-3, with 9 bases that match TRBD2. V trimming: 4 bases; J trimming: 8 bases; junction bases outside the gene matches: 10. CDR3 length equals 15 residues. From germline, CDR1 is LGHNA and CDR2 YSLEER. The CDR3 nucleotides are TGCGCCAGCAGCCCCGAGGGCGGGAGGGCTGGTACGCAGTATTTT. Translated, it gives CASSPEGGRAGTQYF.

The chain is built from TRBV7-4 and TRBJ2-1; maybe TRBD1 (6 bases). Germline V gene lookup returns CDR1 SGHVT and CDR2 SQSDAQ. The V end was cut by 1 base, the J end by 10 bases, with 17 bases between. This CDR3 comprises 15 residues. CDR3 loop: CASSLGVERGREQFF. The CDR3 DNA is TGTGCCAGCAGCTTAGGGGTTGAAAGGGGGAGAGAGCAGTTCTTC. The entire variable domain, with the rest obtained from reference TRBV7-4 and TRBJ2-1, is as follows: GAGVSQSPRYKVAKRGRDVALRCDSISGHVTLYWYRQTLGQGSEVLTYSQSDAQRDKSGRPSGRFSAERPERSVSTLKIQRTEQGDSAVYLCASSLGVERGREQFFGPGTRLTVL.

The CDR3 spells CASSMDSPTGELFF. DNA of the CDR3: TGTGCCAGCAGTATGGACTCTCCCACCGGGGAGCTGTTTTTT. V usage is TRBV27 and J usage is TRBJ2-2; D might be TRBD2 (5 bases). This CDR3 region has 14 residues. V shed 5 bases and J shed 4 bases, with 11 bases lying between them. The germline V gene encodes CDR1 MNHEY and CDR2 SMNVEV (reference sequence).

This clone was observed once. The rearrangement links TRBV15 to TRBJ2-4, with D perhaps matching TRBD2 (6 bases). V was clipped by 0 bases and J by 9 bases, with 12 bases between them. The germline CDR1 and CDR2 sequences are LNHNV and YYDKDF (reference sequence). The CDR3 runs 14 residues. As DNA, the CDR3 is TGTGCCACCAGCAGAGACAGAGAGGGAGGCATTCAGTACTTC. Translated: CATSRDREGGIQYF. Filled out from reference TRBV15 and TRBJ2-4, the complete variable domain reads DAMVIQNPRYQVTQFGKPVTLSCSQTLNHNVMYWYQQKSSQAPKLLFHYYDKDFNNEADTPDNFQSRRPNTSFCFLDIRSPGLGDTAMYLCATSRDREGGIQYFGAGTRLSVL.

V usage is TRBV11-2 and J usage is TRBJ2-7, with unresolved D. Germline V gene data show CDR1 as SGHAT and CDR2 as FQNNGV. The CDR3 extends over 13 amino acids. V was shortened by 3 bases and J by 0 bases, with 6 bases between the two germline ends. CDR3 DNA: TGTGCCAGCAGCTTCGGAGACTCCTACGAGCAGTACTTC. This encodes CASSFGDSYEQYF.

The J gene is TRBJ2-1, the V gene TRBV7-9, with 7 bases identical to TRBD2. The V segment lost 7 bases and the J segment 5 bases; nucleotides outside the gene matches: 11. The CDR3 contains 15 residues. Germline CDR1 reads SEHNR; CDR2 reads FQNEAQ (reference sequence). The CDR3 sequence is CASTQGPSGNNEQFF. In DNA form, the CDR3 reads TGTGCCAGCACCCAAGGGCCTAGCGGAAACAATGAGCAGTTCTTC.

CDR3 in DNA: TGTGCCAGCAGTACAGGGTATAATGAAAAACTGTTTTTT. Encoded protein: CASSTGYNEKLFF. The V call is TRBV2, the J call TRBJ1-4, with D maybe TRBD1 (6 bases). Between the trimmed V and J ends, which lost 5 bases and 4 bases, there was a span of 8 bases. CDR3 length: 13 amino acids. The germline CDR1 and CDR2 sequences are SNHLY and FYNNEI.

This clone was found a few times. This rearrangement joins TRBV19 to TRBJ1-5, with 12 bases matching TRBD1. The CDR3 totals 17 residues. Per the germline V gene, CDR1 is LNHDA and CDR2 is SQIVND (reference sequence). V dropped 5 bases and J dropped 1; count of bases not matched to a gene: 6. As DNA, the CDR3 is TGTGCCAGTAGTGACTCGGGACAGGGGGCAAGCAATCAGCCCCAGCATTTT. Amino acids: CASSDSGQGASNQPQHF.